This T cell receptor (beta chain) originates from a study of low-dose radiotherapy and immunotherapy resistance in tumors. Study-level information: Fractions of 1 Gy went to Cohort 2 every two weeks, for 13 Gy over 26 weeks.

The germline V gene has CDR1 DFQATT and CDR2 SNEGSKA (reference sequence). This CDR3 has 14 residues. Between the trimmed V and J ends, which lost 5 bases and 6 bases, there was a span of 16 bases. This clonotype was seen ten or more times. With TRAV- and TRBV-specific primers, first-strand cDNA was made, covering the alpha and beta chains. TCRs were amplified for approximately 21 PCR cycles with a constant-region primer and V-primer adapter. Amplification of the isolated mRNA used in vitro transcription. TCRdb re-called the reads with MiXCR, one entry per CDR3 protein. The sample records approximately 42,000 distinct CDR3 sequences, less than 30% being singletons. The time point is: after trial treatment. Stated treatment: LDRT plus nivolumab, ipilimumab, low-dose cyclophosphamide and aspirin (RACIN trial). Patients qualified if they had advanced solid tumors that lacked tumor-infiltrating lymphocytes.

The chain couples TRBV20-1 to TRBJ2-2; D might be TRBD2 (5 bases). The receptor's source is a male donor with prostate cancer. The sample in question was PBMCs, obtained after low-dose radiotherapy plus immunotherapy. The CDR3 reads CSAHKSGWPGELFF. CDR3 bases: TGCAGTGCTCATAAAAGCGGTTGGCCCGGGGAGCTGTTTTTT.